These 7 T cell receptor beta chains originate from one sample sequenced in a study of cytomegalovirus exposure and HLA in healthy donors. Vbeta (60) and Jbeta (13) primers were used in the PCR. Sequenced by immunoSEQ multiplex PCR; TCRdb stores in-frame clones only, minus some. The profile shows some 130,000 clones, 77% of them singletons. Sequences were obtained from PBMCs. The source of these receptors is a man younger than 40 in good health and CMV-seronegative.

The V gene is TRBV6-6, the J gene TRBJ1-1; 7 positions match TRBD1. The CDR3 contains 14 residues. V lost 2 bases, J lost 6 bases, and 6 bases stayed unmatched. Germline V CDR1 and CDR2: MNHNY, SVGAGI (reference sequence). CDR3 sequence (DNA): TGTGCCAGCAGTTACCAACAGGGGAAGGCTGAAGCTTTCTTT. This translates into CASSYQQGKAEAFF.

This sequence joins TRBV16 and TRBJ2-4, with D maybe TRBD1 (5 bases). Trimming cost V 3 bases and J 10 bases, with 10 bases left between them. Per germline, CDR1 KGHSY and CDR2 FQNENV. This CDR3 has 12 residues. CDR3 residues: CASSQIDSIQYF. CDR3 sequence (DNA): TGTGCCAGCAGCCAGATTGACAGTATTCAGTACTTC.

The J gene is TRBJ1-1, the V gene TRBV6-5, with a weak D call TRBD1 (5 bases). CDR3 length: 13 residues. Germline CDR1 is MNHEY and CDR2 is SVGAGI. The ends were cut back, 6 bases at V and 1 base at J, with 9 bases in the middle. This chain's CDR3 is CASSLQENTEAFF. In nucleotides, the CDR3 is TGTGCCAGCAGCTTACAGGAGAACACTGAAGCTTTCTTT.

V usage is TRBV5-1 and J usage is TRBJ2-3; D gene uncertain. The CDR3 is 14 amino acids. The germline V gene encodes CDR1 SGHRS and CDR2 YFSETQ. Trimming took 1 base from V and 2 from J, leaving 8 bases between them. CDR3 protein: CASSLNRHTDTQYF. The CDR3 nucleotides read TGCGCCAGCAGCTTGAACAGACACACAGATACGCAGTATTTT.

This clone came up a few times. The chain recombines TRBV28 with TRBJ2-5, with 11 bases lining up with TRBD2. The V gene's germline CDR1 is MDHEN and CDR2 SYDVKM. This CDR3 region has 18 residues. The ends lost 5 bases at V and 4 bases at J; junction bases unmatched: 15. The chain's CDR3 is CASSTTGTSGSGVETQYF. The DNA of the CDR3 is TGTGCCAGCAGTACTACCGGGACTAGCGGTAGTGGGGTAGAGACCCAGTACTTC.

The rearrangement joins TRBV19 to TRBJ2-1, with a possible D match to TRBD2 (6 bases). Germline V lookup: CDR1 LNHDA, CDR2 SQIVND (reference sequence). Deletions cut 7 bases from V and 2 bases from J, with 12 bases between. The CDR3 totals 14 residues. The CDR3 DNA reads as TGTGCCAGTATGGGGCTAGCGACCTACAATGAGCAGTTCTTC. Its translation is CASMGLATYNEQFF.

This clone was observed once. The chain recombines TRBV5-1 with TRBJ2-3; D gene ambiguous. With 4 bases removed from V and 2 bases from J, the gap between germline ends came to 5 bases. The CDR3 is made up of 12 amino acids. Germline V CDR1 and CDR2: SGHRS, YFSETQ. CDR3 DNA sequence: TGCGCCAGCAGCCCTAACACAGATACGCAGTATTTT. Amino acids: CASSPNTDTQYF.